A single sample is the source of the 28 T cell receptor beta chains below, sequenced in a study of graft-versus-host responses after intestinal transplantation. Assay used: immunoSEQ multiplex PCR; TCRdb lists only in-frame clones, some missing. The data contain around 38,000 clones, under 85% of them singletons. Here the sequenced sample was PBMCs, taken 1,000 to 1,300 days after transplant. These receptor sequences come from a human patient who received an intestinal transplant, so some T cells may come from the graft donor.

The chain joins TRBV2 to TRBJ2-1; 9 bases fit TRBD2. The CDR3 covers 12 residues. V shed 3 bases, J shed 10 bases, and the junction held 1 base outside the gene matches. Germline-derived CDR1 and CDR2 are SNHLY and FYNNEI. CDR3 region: CASSEGLAEQFF. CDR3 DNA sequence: TGTGCCAGCAGTGAGGGACTAGCCGAGCAGTTCTTC.

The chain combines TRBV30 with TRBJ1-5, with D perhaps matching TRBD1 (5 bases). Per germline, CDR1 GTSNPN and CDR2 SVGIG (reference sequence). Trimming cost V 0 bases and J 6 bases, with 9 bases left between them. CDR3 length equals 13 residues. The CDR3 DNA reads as TGTGCCTGGAGTGTAAGGGGATCTCAGCCCCAGCATTTT. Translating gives CAWSVRGSQPQHF.

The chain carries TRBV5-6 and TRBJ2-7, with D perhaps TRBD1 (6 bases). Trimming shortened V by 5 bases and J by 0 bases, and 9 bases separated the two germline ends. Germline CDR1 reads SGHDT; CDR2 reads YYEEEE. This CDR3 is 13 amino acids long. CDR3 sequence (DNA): TGTGCCAGCAGAGGACAGACCTCCTACGAGCAGTACTTC. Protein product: CASRGQTSYEQYF.

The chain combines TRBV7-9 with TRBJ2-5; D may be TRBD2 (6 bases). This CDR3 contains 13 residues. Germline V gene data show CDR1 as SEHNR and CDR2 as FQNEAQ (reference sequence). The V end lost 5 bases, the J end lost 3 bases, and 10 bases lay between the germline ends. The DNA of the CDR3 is TGTGCCAGCAGCCCGGGAGTTAAAGAGACCCAGTACTTC. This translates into CASSPGVKETQYF.

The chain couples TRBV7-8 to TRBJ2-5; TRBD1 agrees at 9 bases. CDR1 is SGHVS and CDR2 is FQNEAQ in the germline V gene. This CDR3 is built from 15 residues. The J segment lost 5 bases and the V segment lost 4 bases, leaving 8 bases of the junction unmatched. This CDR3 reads CASSSDGTGWETQYF. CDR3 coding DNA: TGTGCCAGCAGCTCAGACGGGACAGGGTGGGAGACCCAGTACTTC.

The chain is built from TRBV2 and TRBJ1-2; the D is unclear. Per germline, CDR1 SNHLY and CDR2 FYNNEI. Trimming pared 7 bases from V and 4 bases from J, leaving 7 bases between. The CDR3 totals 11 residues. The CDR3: CASMTIYGYTF. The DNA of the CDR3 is TGTGCCAGCATGACTATCTATGGCTACACCTTC. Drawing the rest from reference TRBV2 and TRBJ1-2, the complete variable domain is EPEVTQTPSHQVTQMGQEVILRCVPISNHLYFYWYRQILGQKVEFLVSFYNNEISEKSEIFDDQFSVERPDGSNFTLKIRSTKLEDSAMYFCASMTIYGYTFGSGTRLTVV.

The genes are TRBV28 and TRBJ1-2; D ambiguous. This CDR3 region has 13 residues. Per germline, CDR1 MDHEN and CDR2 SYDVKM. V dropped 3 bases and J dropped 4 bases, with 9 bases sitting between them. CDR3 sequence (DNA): TGTGCCAGCAGTTTGGTTGAGGGCTATGGCTACACCTTC. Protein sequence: CASSLVEGYGYTF.

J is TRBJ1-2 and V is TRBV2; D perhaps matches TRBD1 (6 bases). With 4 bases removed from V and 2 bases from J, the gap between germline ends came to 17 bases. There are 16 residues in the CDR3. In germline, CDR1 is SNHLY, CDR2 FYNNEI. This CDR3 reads CASSGLTGALNYGYTF. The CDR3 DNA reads TGTGCCAGCAGTGGTTTAACGGGGGCTTTGAACTATGGCTACACCTTC.

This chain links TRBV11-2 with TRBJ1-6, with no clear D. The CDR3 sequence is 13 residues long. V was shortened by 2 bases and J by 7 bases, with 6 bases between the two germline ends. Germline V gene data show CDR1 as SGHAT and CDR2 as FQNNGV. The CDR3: CASSLKRNSPLHF. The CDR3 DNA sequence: TGTGCCAGCAGCTTAAAGAGGAATTCACCCCTCCACTTT.

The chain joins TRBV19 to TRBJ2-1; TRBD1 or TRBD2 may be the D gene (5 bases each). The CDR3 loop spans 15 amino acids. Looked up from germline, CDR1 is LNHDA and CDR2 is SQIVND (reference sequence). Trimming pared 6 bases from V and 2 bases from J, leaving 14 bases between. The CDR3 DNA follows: TGTGCCAGTAGAACGGCCGAGGGACCCTACAATGAGCAGTTCTTC. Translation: CASRTAEGPYNEQFF.

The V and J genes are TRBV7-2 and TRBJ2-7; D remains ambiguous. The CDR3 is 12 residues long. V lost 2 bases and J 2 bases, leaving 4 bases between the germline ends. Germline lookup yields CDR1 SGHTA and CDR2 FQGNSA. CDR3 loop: CASSLSTYEQYF. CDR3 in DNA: TGTGCCAGCAGCTTATCAACCTACGAGCAGTACTTC.

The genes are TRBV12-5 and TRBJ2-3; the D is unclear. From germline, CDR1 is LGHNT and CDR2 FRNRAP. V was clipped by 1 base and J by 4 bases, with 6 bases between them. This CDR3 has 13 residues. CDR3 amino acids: CASGLANSDTQYF. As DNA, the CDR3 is TGTGCTAGTGGTTTGGCCAACTCAGATACGCAGTATTTT.

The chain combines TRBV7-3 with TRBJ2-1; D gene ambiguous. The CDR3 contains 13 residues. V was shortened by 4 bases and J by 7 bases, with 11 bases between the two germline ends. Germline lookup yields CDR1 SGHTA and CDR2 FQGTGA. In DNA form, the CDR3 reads TGTGCCAGCAGCTCCTCAATACTTAATGAGCAGTTCTTC. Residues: CASSSSILNEQFF.

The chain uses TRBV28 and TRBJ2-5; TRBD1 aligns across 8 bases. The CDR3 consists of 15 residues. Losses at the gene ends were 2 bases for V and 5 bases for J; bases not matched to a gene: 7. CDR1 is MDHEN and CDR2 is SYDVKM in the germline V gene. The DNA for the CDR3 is TGTGCCAGCAGTTTACCGACAGGGGAGGTGGAGACCCAGTACTTC. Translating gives CASSLPTGEVETQYF.

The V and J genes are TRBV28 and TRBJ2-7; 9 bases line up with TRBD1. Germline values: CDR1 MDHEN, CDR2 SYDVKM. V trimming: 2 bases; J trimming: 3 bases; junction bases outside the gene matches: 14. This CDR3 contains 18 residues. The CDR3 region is CASSLAGTGTNRGYEQYF. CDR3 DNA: TGTGCCAGCAGTTTAGCCGGGACAGGGACAAACCGGGGCTACGAGCAGTACTTC.

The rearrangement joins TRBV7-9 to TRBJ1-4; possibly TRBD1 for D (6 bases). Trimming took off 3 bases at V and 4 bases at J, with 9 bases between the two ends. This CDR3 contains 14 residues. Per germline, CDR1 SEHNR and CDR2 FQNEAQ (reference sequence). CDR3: CASSFEGDNEKLFF. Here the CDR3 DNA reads TGTGCCAGCAGCTTTGAGGGGGATAATGAAAAACTGTTTTTT.

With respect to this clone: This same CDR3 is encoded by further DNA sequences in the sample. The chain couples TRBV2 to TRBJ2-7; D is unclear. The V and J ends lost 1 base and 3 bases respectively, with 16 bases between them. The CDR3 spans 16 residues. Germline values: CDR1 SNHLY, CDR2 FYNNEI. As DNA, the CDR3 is TGTGCCAGCAGTGAAGACGGCTCCTCCCTCCACTACGAGCAGTACTTC. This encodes CASSEDGSSLHYEQYF.

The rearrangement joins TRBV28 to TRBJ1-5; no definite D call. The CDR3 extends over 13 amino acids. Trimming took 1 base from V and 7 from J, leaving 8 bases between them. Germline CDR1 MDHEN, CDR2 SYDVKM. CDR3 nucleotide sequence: TGTGCCAGCAGTTTATTTCTTGGGCAGCCCCAGCATTTT. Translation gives CASSLFLGQPQHF.

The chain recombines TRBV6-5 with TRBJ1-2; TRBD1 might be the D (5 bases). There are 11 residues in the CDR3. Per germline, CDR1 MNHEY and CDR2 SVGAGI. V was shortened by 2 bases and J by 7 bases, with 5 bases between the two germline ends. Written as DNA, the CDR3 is TGTGCCAGCAGTTACGGGGGTGGCTACACCTTC. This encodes CASSYGGGYTF.

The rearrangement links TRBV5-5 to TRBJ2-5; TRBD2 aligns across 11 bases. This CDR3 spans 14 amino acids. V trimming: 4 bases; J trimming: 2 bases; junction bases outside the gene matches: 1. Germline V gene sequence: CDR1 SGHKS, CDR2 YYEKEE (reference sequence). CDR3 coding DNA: TGTGCCAGCAGCGCTAGCGGGGGGCAAGAGACCCAGTACTTC. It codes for CASSASGGQETQYF.

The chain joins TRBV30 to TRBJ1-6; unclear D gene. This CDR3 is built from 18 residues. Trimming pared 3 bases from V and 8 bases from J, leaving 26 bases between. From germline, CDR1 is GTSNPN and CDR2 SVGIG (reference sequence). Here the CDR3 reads CAWRTITLGWVSDSPLHF. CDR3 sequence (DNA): TGTGCCTGGAGGACGATAACCCTGGGGTGGGTTTCGGATTCACCCCTCCACTTT.

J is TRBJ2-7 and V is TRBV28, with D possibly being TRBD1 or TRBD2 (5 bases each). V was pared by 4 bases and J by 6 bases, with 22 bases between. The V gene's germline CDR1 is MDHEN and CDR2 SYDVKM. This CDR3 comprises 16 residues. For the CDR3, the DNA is TGTGCCAGCAGTTCGCTCCCGGGACGGAATTTGGGCGAGCAGTACTTC. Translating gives CASSSLPGRNLGEQYF. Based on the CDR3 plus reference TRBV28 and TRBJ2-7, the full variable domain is DVKVTQSSRYLVKRTGEKVFLECVQDMDHENMFWYRQDPGLGLRLIYFSYDVKMKEKGDIPEGYSVSREKKERFSLILESASTNQTSMYLCASSSLPGRNLGEQYFGPGTRLTVT.

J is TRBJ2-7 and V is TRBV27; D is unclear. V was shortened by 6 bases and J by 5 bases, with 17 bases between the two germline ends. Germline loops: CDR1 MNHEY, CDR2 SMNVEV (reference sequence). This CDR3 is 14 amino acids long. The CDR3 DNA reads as TGTGCCAGCAGAAGGGTTTCAGGTTTCAACGAGCAGTACTTC. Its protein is CASRRVSGFNEQYF.

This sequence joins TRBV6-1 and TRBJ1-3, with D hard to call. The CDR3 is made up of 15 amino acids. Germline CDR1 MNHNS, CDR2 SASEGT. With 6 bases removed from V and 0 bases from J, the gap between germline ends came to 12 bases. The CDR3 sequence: CASSPGDFSGNTIYF. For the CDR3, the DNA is TGTGCCAGCAGCCCTGGGGATTTCTCTGGAAACACCATATATTTT.

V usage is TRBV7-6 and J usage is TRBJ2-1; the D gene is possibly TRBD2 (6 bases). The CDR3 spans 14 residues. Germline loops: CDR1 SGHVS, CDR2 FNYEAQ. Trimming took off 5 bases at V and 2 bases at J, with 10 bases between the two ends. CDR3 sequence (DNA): TGTGCCAGCAGCCGTAGCGGCACCTACAATGAGCAGTTCTTC. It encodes CASSRSGTYNEQFF.

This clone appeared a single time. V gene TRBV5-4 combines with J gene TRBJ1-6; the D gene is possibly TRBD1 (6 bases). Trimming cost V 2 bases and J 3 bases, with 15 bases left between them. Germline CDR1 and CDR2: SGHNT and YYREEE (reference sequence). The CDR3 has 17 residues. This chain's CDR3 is CASSFIIGQFYNSPLHF. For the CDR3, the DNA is TGTGCCAGCAGCTTTATTATAGGACAGTTCTATAATTCACCCCTCCACTTT.

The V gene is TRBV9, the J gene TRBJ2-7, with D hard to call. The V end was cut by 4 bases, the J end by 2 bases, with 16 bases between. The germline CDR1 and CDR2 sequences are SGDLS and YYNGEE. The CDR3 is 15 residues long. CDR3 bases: TGTGCCAGCAGCCCTGGACGAGTAGAGACCTACGAGCAGTACTTC. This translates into CASSPGRVETYEQYF.

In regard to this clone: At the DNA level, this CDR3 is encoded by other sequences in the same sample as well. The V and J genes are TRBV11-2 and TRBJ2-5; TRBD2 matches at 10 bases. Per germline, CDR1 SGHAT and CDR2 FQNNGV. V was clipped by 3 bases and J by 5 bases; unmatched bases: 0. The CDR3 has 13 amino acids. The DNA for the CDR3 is TGTGCCAGCAGCTTTAGCGGGAGGGAGACCCAGTACTTC. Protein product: CASSFSGRETQYF. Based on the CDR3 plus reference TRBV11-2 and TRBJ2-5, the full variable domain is EAGVAQSPRYKIIEKRQSVAFWCNPISGHATLYWYQQILGQGPKLLIQFQNNGVVDDSQLPKDRFSAERLKGVDSTLKIQPAKLEDSAVYLCASSFSGRETQYFGPGTRLLVL.